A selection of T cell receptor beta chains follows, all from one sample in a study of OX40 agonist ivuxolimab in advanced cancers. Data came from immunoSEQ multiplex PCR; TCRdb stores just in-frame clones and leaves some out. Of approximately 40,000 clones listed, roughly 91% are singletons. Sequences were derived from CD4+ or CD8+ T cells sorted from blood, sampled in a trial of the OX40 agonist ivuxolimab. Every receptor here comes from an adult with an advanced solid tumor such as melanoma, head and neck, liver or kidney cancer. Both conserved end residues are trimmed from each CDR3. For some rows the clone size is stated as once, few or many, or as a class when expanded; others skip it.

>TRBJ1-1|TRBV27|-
ASSWAGGAGTEAF
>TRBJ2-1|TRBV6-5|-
ASTPAGEVYEQF
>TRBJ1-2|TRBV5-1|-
ASSRLSWDRVQDSDGYT
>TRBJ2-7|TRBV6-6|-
ATGYRGAYEQY
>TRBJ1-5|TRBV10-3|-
ASSYSAGLNQPQH
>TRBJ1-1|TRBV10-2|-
ASSESQTGRNTEAF
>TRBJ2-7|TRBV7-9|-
ASSLGRGYEQY
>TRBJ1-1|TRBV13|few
ASSLRRIEAF
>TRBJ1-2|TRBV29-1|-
SFGTVYGYT
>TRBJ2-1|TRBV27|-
ASSFGGYNEQF
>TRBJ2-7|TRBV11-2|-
ASSSGQGAYEQY
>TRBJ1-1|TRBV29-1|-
SARKGVNTEAF
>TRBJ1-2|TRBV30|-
AWKGGADYGYT
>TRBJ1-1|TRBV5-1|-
ASSLGQAMNTEAF
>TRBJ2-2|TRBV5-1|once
ASSPTSGGPNTGELF
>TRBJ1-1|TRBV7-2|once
ASSLNLRSEAF
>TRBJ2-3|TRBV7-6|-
ASSPPRAGGPDTQY
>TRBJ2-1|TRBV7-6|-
ASSLLPRNEQF
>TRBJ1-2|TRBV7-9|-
ASSWEGGGYGYT
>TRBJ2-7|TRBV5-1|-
ASSPRGGEQY
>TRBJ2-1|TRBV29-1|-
SVSVGNEQF
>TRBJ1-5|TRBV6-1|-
ASSGKGSNQPQH
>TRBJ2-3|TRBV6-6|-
ASRTGVFTETDTQY
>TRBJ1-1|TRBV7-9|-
ASIPMNTEAF
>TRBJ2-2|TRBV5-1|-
ASSLALAGALLSGELF
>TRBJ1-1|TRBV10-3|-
AIREQGVEAF
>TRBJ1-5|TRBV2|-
ASSQQGLGQAQH
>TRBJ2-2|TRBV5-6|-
ASSTGFGELF
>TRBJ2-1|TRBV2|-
ASRDRGVRSEQF
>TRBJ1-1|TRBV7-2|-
ASSSPGVGSTEAF
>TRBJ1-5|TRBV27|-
ASSPIGSNQPQH
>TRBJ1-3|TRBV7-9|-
ATSDSVLSGNTIY
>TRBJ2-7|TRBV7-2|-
ASSLKRGSTAYEQY
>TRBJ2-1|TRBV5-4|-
ASSLEGSFLKF
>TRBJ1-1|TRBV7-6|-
ASSRTTGANTEAF